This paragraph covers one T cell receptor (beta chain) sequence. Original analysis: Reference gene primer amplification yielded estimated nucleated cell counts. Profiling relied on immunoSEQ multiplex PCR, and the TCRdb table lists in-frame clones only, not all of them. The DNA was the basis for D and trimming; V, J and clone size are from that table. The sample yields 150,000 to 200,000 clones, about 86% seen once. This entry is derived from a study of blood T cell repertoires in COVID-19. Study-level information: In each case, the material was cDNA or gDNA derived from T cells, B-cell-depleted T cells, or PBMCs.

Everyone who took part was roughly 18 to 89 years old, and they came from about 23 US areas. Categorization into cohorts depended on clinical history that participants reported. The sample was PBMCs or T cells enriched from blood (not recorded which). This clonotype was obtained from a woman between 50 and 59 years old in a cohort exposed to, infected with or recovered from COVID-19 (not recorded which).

The DNA of the CDR3 is TGTGCCAGCAGCTTAGCGGGCGGGGGCCTCTACGAGCAGTACTTC. It codes for CASSLAGGGLYEQYF. The chain recombines TRBV7-8 with TRBJ2-7; perhaps TRBD2 as D (7 bases). The V gene's germline CDR1 is SGHVS and CDR2 FQNEAQ. V lost 0 bases and J lost 3, with 12 bases in between. The CDR3 length is 15 residues.